This passage covers 24 T cell receptor beta chains from one sample sequenced in a study of T cell responses to AZD1222 COVID-19 vaccine. Only in-frame clones appear in the TCRdb table, and some are missing; sequencing was by immunoSEQ multiplex PCR. There are 15,000 to 20,000 clones in the sample; just under 90% occur only once, and 8.5% to 9% lies in the top ten. The source was peripheral blood, collected 28 days after the second AZD1222 dose. These receptors came from an adult who received the AZD1222 COVID-19 vaccine.

The V gene is TRBV19, the J gene TRBJ1-5; perhaps TRBD1 as D (5 bases). The ends were cut back, 7 bases at V and 10 bases at J, with 14 bases in the middle. CDR3 size: 12 residues. Germline CDR1 is LNHDA and CDR2 is SQIVND (reference sequence). The DNA for the CDR3 is TGTGCCAGTATTGTGACGGGGGGTCCCCAGCATTTT. Amino acid sequence: CASIVTGGPQHF. Full variable domain (missing parts from reference TRBV19 and TRBJ1-5): DGGITQSPKYLFRKEGQNVTLSCEQNLNHDAMYWYRQDPGQGLRLIYYSQIVNDFQKGDIAEGYSVSREKKESFPLTVTSAQKNPTAFYLCASIVTGGPQHFGDGTRLSIL.

The V and J genes are TRBV3-1 (or the pseudogene TRBV3-2) and TRBJ1-2, with D tentatively TRBD1 (5 bases). This CDR3 comprises 14 residues. Germline V gene lookup returns CDR1 LGHDT and CDR2 YNNKEL (reference sequence). V was clipped by 0 bases and J by 8 bases, with 13 bases between them. This CDR3 reads CASSQDQRGEGYTF. The CDR3, as DNA: TGTGCCAGCAGCCAAGATCAGAGGGGTGAAGGCTACACCTTC.

The chain is built from TRBV6-5 and TRBJ2-3, with TRBD1 as a possible D gene (6 bases). The CDR3 length is 13 residues. CDR1 is MNHEY, CDR2 SVGAGI, per germline. V was cut by 8 bases and J by 7 bases, with 16 bases left in between. CDR3 amino acids: CASGGNAAYTQYF. In DNA, the CDR3 is TGTGCCAGCGGGGGCAACGCGGCTTATACGCAGTATTTT.

V gene TRBV4-1 combines with J gene TRBJ1-4; maybe TRBD1 (5 bases). CDR1 MGHRA and CDR2 YSYEKL come from the germline V gene. The V and J ends lost 1 base and 0 bases respectively, with 12 bases between them. This CDR3 spans 17 amino acids. The CDR3 DNA sequence: TGCGCCAGCAGCCAAGTAAAGGGGAGGGCAACTAATGAAAAACTGTTTTTT. Protein sequence: CASSQVKGRATNEKLFF.

V usage is TRBV6-4 and J usage is TRBJ1-2; possibly TRBD1 for D (5 bases). Between the trimmed V and J ends, which lost 8 bases and 8 bases, there was a span of 15 bases. Germline CDR1 reads MRHNA; CDR2 reads SNTAGT. The CDR3 runs to 12 residues. CDR3 nucleotide sequence: TGTGCCAGCCAAGGGCAGGGCCAGGGCTACACCTTC. Its translation: CASQGQGQGYTF.

This clone showed up just a few times. This chain links TRBV3-1 (or the pseudogene TRBV3-2) with TRBJ2-3; TRBD2 agrees at 7 bases. Germline V gene sequence: CDR1 LGHDT, CDR2 YNNKEL (reference sequence). The CDR3 has 17 amino acids. V trimming: 4 bases; J trimming: 0 bases; junction bases outside the gene matches: 10. This CDR3 is CASSPYAQAGSTDTQYF. CDR3 DNA: TGTGCCAGCAGCCCCTACGCCCAAGCGGGAAGCACAGATACGCAGTATTTT.

The rearrangement uses TRBV10-3 and TRBJ1-2; no clear D gene. V shed 8 bases and J shed 2 bases, with 9 bases lying between them. The CDR3 is 12 amino acids. The germline V gene has CDR1 ENHRY and CDR2 SYGVKD. The CDR3 nucleotides read TGTGCCATCCAAACAGACAACTATGGCTACACCTTC. Protein: CAIQTDNYGYTF.

V is TRBV6-5 and J is TRBJ2-5; 11 nucleotides align to TRBD2. Germline loops: CDR1 MNHEY, CDR2 SVGAGI. Trimming at V came to 6 bases and at J to 2 bases, leaving 5 bases not matched to a gene. The CDR3 loop spans 15 amino acids. The CDR3 region is CASRFSSGRQETQYF. The CDR3 DNA follows: TGTGCCAGCAGGTTCTCTAGCGGGAGGCAAGAGACCCAGTACTTC.

This clone has a single count. The chain is built from TRBV6-5 and TRBJ2-7; perhaps D is TRBD1 or TRBD2 (5 bases each). Trimming took off 1 base at V and 2 bases at J, with 12 bases between the two ends. Germline CDR1 and CDR2: MNHEY and SVGAGI. The CDR3 has 15 amino acids. The CDR3 here is CASSYFLGPTYEQYF. In DNA form, the CDR3 reads TGTGCCAGCAGTTACTTTCTGGGACCCACCTACGAGCAGTACTTC.

The chain carries TRBV6-5 and TRBJ1-5, with D tentatively TRBD1 (5 bases). Germline V gene lookup returns CDR1 MNHEY and CDR2 SVGAGI. Trimming cost V 10 bases and J 12 bases, with 22 bases left between them. The CDR3 is made up of 13 amino acids. This chain's CDR3 is CATKRDLTGVQHF. The CDR3 DNA follows: TGTGCCACAAAGAGGGATCTGACGGGGGTCCAGCATTTT.

The chain links TRBV3-1 (or the pseudogene TRBV3-2) to TRBJ2-2; 7 bases match TRBD2. The CDR3 loop spans 16 amino acids. In germline, CDR1 is LGHDT, CDR2 YNNKEL (reference sequence). Unmatched junction bases numbered 6, after V lost 0 bases and J lost 5 bases. Written as DNA, the CDR3 is TGTGCCAGCAGCCAAGAGCGTCTAGCGGTGACCGGGGAGCTGTTTTTT. It translates to CASSQERLAVTGELFF.

The CDR3 DNA sequence: TGTGCCAGCAGTCCGCGGGGGAGCGGGGGTACAGATACGCAGTATTTT. The encoded protein is CASSPRGSGGTDTQYF. The chain is built from TRBV27 and TRBJ2-3; 8 bases are shared with TRBD2. From germline, CDR1 is MNHEY and CDR2 SMNVEV (reference sequence). The CDR3 is 16 amino acids. With V trimmed by 5 bases and J by 3 bases, 10 bases remained unmatched.

The chain has TRBV30 and TRBJ1-5; 9 bases are a match to TRBD1. V dropped 1 base and J dropped 4; count of bases not matched to a gene: 5. Germline V gives CDR1 GTSNPN, CDR2 SVGIG (reference sequence). The CDR3 runs 15 residues. The CDR3 DNA follows: TGTGCCTGGAGTGGGGACAGGGTTCTGAATCAGCCCCAGCATTTT. It is translated as CAWSGDRVLNQPQHF.

This sequence joins TRBV15 and TRBJ2-1, with TRBD2 matching 8 bases. Germline V gene data show CDR1 as LNHNV and CDR2 as YYDKDF (reference sequence). The CDR3 covers 15 residues. With V trimmed by 4 bases and J by 4 bases, 6 bases remained unmatched. CDR3 coding DNA: TGTGCCACCAGCACTGAGCGGGGGAATTACAATGAGCAGTTCTTC. The encoded protein is CATSTERGNYNEQFF.

The rearrangement joins TRBV4-2 to TRBJ1-1, with D tentatively TRBD1 (6 bases). This CDR3 region has 18 residues. Deletions cut 4 bases from V and 0 bases from J, with 21 bases between. Germline CDR1 and CDR2: LGHNA and YNFKEQ. CDR3 sequence: CASSRTGQPNYMNTEAFF. The CDR3 DNA sequence: TGTGCCAGCAGCCGAACAGGGCAACCTAACTACATGAACACTGAAGCTTTCTTT.

The genes are TRBV29-1 and TRBJ2-3; 10 positions agree with TRBD2. Germline V gene lookup returns CDR1 SQVTM and CDR2 ANQGSEA. V lost 6 bases and J lost 2; bases outside the gene matches: 5. This CDR3 comprises 14 residues. In nucleotides, the CDR3 is TGCAGCGTGGGTAGCGGGGGGATCACAGATACGCAGTATTTT. It is translated as CSVGSGGITDTQYF.

The chain links TRBV18 to TRBJ2-2, with D possibly TRBD2 on 6 matching bases. The CDR3 extends over 16 amino acids. V lost 6 bases and J 4 bases, leaving 18 bases between the germline ends. Germline CDR1 KGHSH, CDR2 LQKENI. CDR3 residues: CASSYGAGRGTGELFF. CDR3 nucleotide sequence: TGTGCCAGCTCGTACGGGGCGGGGCGCGGCACCGGGGAGCTGTTTTTT.

The genes are TRBV6-5 and TRBJ1-6, with TRBD1 matching over 7 bases. The CDR3 spans 12 residues. The V segment lost 6 bases and the J segment 10 bases; nucleotides outside the gene matches: 3. Germline V lookup: CDR1 MNHEY, CDR2 SVGAGI. CDR3 amino acids: CASSNRGSPLHF. In DNA form, the CDR3 reads TGTGCCAGCAGCAACAGGGGATCACCCCTCCACTTT.

This chain uses TRBV28 with TRBJ1-1; 7 bases agree with TRBD1. The length of the CDR3 is 15 residues. V shed 1 base, J shed 6 bases, and the junction held 8 bases outside the gene matches. The V gene's germline CDR1 is MDHEN and CDR2 SYDVKM. CDR3 in DNA: TGTGCCAGCAGTTTATCGGACAGGCCGAGGGCTGAAGCTTTCTTT. It is translated as CASSLSDRPRAEAFF.

The J gene is TRBJ2-7, the V gene TRBV9; D not resolved. This CDR3 has 13 residues. V was clipped by 4 bases and J by 2 bases, with 10 bases between them. Germline V lookup: CDR1 SGDLS, CDR2 YYNGEE. The chain's CDR3 is CASSTSPPYEQYV. The CDR3 nucleotides are TGTGCCAGCAGCACCTCCCCCCCCTACGAGCAGTACGTC.

Note on this clone: Its ends do not fully match the called genes, so a read error is possible. The chain carries TRBV24-1 and TRBJ2-3; 11 bases line up with TRBD1. The CDR3 is 16 residues long. Germline V gene data show CDR1 as KGHDR and CDR2 as SFDVKD. CDR3 residues: CATRDSGTGGKDTQYF. The CDR3 DNA reads TGTGCCACCAGAGATTCCGGGACAGGGGGTAAAGATACGCAGTATTTT.

The gene calls are TRBV27 and TRBJ2-3; 7 positions agree with TRBD1. Germline CDR1 MNHEY, CDR2 SMNVEV (reference sequence). This CDR3 has 16 residues. The V segment lost 4 bases and the J segment 2 bases; nucleotides outside the gene matches: 9. CDR3 DNA: TGTGCCAGCAGTTCAACCGGGACAGTCCCCACAGATACGCAGTATTTT. It encodes CASSSTGTVPTDTQYF.

V gene TRBV27 combines with J gene TRBJ1-5; D is undetermined. V lost 6 bases, J lost 2 bases, and 11 bases lay in between. Germline CDR1 and CDR2: MNHEY and SMNVEV (reference sequence). This CDR3 is built from 14 residues. CDR3 loop: CASSPPGGNQPQHF. The DNA of the CDR3 is TGTGCCAGCAGCCCCCCGGGAGGCAATCAGCCCCAGCATTTT.

This clone came up once. The chain joins TRBV4-1 to TRBJ2-3; D is undetermined. The CDR3 spans 18 residues. CDR1 MGHRA and CDR2 YSYEKL come from the germline V gene. V was trimmed by 6 bases and J by 6 bases, leaving 28 bases between them. CDR3: CASRSLFMTKSEGDTQYF. CDR3 nucleotides: TGCGCCAGCAGATCCCTCTTCATGACGAAGTCCGAAGGGGATACGCAGTATTTT.